This T cell receptor (beta chain) was retrieved from a study of T-cell memory formation after mild COVID-19. Study in general: TCR clusters were largely donor specific. Study-level results: Pre-infection memory already had some responding clones, implying cross-reactive memory joined. CD4+ contracting clones were found mainly in CM and EM, and CD8+ ones in EMRA.

Concerning this clonotype itself: Its specificity is not known.

The V gene lost 1 base and the J gene lost 0 bases, with 7 bases spanning the gap. This CDR3 is built from 14 residues. Germline loops: CDR1 SSHAT, CDR2 FNYEAQ (reference sequence). 5'RACE with constant-segment primers built TCRalpha and TCRbeta cDNA libraries with UMIs. TCRdb re-derived calls from the 5' RACE reads in MiXCR, one entry per CDR3 protein. The sample gives some 450,000 distinct CDR3 sequences, around 20% of which show up once; 8.4% is in the top ten. This chain connects TRBV7-7 to TRBJ2-7; D is undetermined. This sequence was found in an adult woman who had mild COVID-19 (a few samples of this study predate the infection). Cell type and time point are not known. Sequencing input: PBMCs or a T cell subset sorted from them (not recorded which). DNA of the CDR3: TGTGCCAGCAGCTTAGAGCACAGCTCCTACGAGCAGTACTTC. Encoded protein: CASSLEHSSYEQYF.